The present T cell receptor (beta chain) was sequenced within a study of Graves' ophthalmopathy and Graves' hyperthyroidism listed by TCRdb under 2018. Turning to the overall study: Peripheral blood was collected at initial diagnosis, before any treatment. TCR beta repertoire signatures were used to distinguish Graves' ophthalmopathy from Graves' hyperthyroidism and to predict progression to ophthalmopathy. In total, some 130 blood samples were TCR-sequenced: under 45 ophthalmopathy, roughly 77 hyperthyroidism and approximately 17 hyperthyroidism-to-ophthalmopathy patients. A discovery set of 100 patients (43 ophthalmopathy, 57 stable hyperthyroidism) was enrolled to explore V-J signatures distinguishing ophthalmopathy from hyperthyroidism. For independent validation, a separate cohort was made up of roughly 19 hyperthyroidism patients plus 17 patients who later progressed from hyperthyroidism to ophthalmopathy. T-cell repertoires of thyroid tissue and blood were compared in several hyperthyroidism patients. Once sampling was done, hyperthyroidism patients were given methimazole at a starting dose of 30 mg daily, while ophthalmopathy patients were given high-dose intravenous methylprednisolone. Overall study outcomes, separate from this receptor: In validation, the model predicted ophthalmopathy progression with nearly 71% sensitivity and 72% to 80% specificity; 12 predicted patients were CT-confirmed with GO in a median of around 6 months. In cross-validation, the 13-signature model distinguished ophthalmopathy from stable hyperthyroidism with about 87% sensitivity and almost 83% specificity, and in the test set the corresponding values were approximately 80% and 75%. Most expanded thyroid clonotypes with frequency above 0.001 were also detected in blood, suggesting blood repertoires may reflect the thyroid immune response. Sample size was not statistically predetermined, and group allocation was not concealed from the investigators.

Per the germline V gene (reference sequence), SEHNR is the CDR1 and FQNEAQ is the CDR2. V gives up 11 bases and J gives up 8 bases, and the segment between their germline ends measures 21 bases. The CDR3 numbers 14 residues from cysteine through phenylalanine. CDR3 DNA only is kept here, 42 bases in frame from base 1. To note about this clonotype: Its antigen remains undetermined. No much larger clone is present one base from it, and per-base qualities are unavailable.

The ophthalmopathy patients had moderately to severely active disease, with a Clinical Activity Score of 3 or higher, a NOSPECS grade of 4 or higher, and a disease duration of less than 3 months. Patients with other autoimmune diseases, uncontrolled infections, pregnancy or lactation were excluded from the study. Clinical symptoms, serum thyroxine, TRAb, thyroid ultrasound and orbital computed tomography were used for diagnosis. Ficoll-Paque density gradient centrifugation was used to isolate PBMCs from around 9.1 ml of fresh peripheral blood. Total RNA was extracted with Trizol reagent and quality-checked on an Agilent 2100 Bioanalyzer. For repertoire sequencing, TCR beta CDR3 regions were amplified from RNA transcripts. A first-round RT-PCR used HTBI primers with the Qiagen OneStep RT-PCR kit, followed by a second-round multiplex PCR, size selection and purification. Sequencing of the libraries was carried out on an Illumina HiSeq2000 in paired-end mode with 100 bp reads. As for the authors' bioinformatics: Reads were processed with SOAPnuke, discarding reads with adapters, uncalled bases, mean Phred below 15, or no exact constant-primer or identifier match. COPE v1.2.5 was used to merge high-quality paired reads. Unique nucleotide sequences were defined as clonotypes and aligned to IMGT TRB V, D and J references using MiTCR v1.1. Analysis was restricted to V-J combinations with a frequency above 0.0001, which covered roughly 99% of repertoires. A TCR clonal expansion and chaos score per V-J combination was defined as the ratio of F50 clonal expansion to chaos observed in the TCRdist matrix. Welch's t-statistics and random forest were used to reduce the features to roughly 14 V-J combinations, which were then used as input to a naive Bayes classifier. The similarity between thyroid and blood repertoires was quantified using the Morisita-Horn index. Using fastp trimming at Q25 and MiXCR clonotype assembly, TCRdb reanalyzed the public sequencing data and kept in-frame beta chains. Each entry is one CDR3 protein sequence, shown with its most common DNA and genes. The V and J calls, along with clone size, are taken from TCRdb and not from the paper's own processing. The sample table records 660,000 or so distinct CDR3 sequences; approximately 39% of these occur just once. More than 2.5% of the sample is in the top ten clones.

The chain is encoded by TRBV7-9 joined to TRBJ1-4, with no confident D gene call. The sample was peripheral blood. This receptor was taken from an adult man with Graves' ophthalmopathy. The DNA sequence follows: TGTGCCCGCACTCCTATGTCGGGTTCCGAAAAACTGTTTTTT. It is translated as CARTPMSGSEKLFF.